This note documents a single T cell receptor beta chain sequence. Its specificity is unknown. Trimming cost V 1 base and J 2 bases, with 9 bases left between them. The CDR3 covers 13 residues. The germline V gene encodes CDR1 DFQATT and CDR2 SNEGSKA (reference sequence). Each CDR3 protein is one row after TCRdb ran MiXCR on the reads. The data show fewer than 300,000 distinct CDR3 sequences, roughly 26% seen once. The entry originates in a study of T cell repertoires in cytomegalovirus infection. Turning to the study itself: It was the public TCR beta signatures that indicated both CMV infection and matching HLA type. Notes on the study in general: Pooled public TCR beta family frequency picked out CMV carriers with the relevant HLA. Clonotypes of TCR beta that were HLA-C-restricted and CMV-specific dominated the ex vivo response.

This receptor was taken from a human donor in good health (CMV status not recorded). Some clones in this sample may be carry-over from other donors' samples. J is TRBJ2-7 and V is TRBV20-1, with D maybe TRBD1 (5 bases). Specimen: PBMCs. As DNA, the CDR3 is TGCAGTGCTAGAGGCACAGGTCCCTACGAGCAGTACTTC. Protein: CSARGTGPYEQYF.